This TCR beta chain comes out of a study of CD8+ T cells in alopecia areata (dated by TCRdb to between 2017 and 2018). Context from the whole study: Treated patients were enrolled in an open-label pilot trial of oral tofacitinib at 5 to 10 mg twice daily for moderate-to-severe alopecia areata. Patients stayed on tofacitinib for 6 to 18 months and then had 6 months of follow-up off drug so that delayed response and recurrence could be assessed. For the treated patients, the SALT score, which quantifies what percentage of scalp surface area is affected, served as the measure of disease severity. The study used high-throughput TCRbeta sequencing to examine T cell clonal expansion in alopecia areata, in both the C3H/HeJ mouse model and human patients. Human TCRbeta sequencing covered scalp tissue and sorted CD4+ and CD8+ peripheral blood T cells from patchy and totalis/universalis alopecia areata patients and healthy controls. Biopsies were taken from tofacitinib-treated patients at baseline and at 4 and 24 weeks of treatment, and a later scalp biopsy was taken in several of the tofacitinib-treated patients. Scalp clonality was compared across normal scalp (n=4), patchy alopecia areata scalp (n=8), and alopecia totalis/universalis scalp (n=8). The RNA source kit depended on sample type: the PAXgene miRNA kit for fixed scalp, the miRNeasy kit for PBMCs, and the RNeasy kit for mouse skin. Amplification of TCRbeta CDR3 regions was done by immunoSEQ multiplex PCR using 35 Vbeta forward primers and 13 Jbeta reverse primers.

The junction carries 6 bases between V and J, which are trimmed by 6 bases and 2 bases respectively. From cysteine to phenylalanine, the CDR3 is 13 amino acids long. Just CDR3 DNA is preserved here, 39 bases in frame from base 1. The germline V gene yields SGDLS for CDR1 and YYNGEE for CDR2. The paper's findings and limits, for the study overall: Higher clonality and more expanded CD8+ clones were observed in lesional scalp than in normal scalp, particularly in alopecia totalis/universalis, a finding suggestive of antigenic drive. Shared TCR sequences between patients were less evident than in mice, which may be partly attributable to HLA diversity in the patient population. Many expanded lesional clones were found to persist in scalp and blood during tofacitinib treatment, and relapse after treatment cessation may be partly explained by this persistence. With tofacitinib, both scalp clonality and the number of expanded CD8+ clones among the top 100 scalp clones went down significantly. Because the treated cohort was small and included a single nonresponder, larger studies are needed to assess links between baseline CD8+ expansion and response. Scalp TCR repertoire analysis is complicated because resident alphabeta T cells in normal human skin are also sequenced, whereas mouse skin is dominated by gammadelta T cells.

In light of the paper, this sample's time point label describes: four to five weeks on oral tofacitinib. Explained via the paper, the treatment or condition label denotes: oral pan-JAK inhibitor, 5-10 mg twice daily. Lesional scalp punch biopsies and peripheral blood were obtained from alopecia areata patients. After PBMCs were isolated by density centrifugation and stained for CD3, CD4 and CD8, a FACSAria was used to sort CD4+ and CD8+ T cells. With regard to this clone: Its antigen is not yet known. No base quality information exists; no much larger clone differs at one position.

The method behind the library was the immunoSEQ multiplex PCR assay. RNA was extracted from all samples and reverse transcribed into cDNA, which served as template for TCR sequencing. SuperScript III was used for first-strand cDNA synthesis, primed with a 2:1 mix of oligo-dT and random hexamers. A synthetic immune receptor repertoire was used to measure amplification bias, and any remaining bias was corrected computationally. Per the original workflow: Raw reads were preprocessed to remove errors, and CDR3 was defined according to IMGT conventions as the region from the conserved cysteine to phenylalanine. To get clonality, Shannon entropy was normalized by log2 of the number of productive unique TCRs and the result was subtracted from 1. Whether scalp clones were CD4 or CD8 was inferred by matching scalp TCRbeta sequences against CD4 and CD8 repertoires sorted from blood. The clones in this table, taken by TCRdb from immuneACCESS, are in-frame only. Not every clone is retained; where verified, under half of the shortfall comes from an unresolved V gene, and the cause of the rest is unknown. V and J calls and clone size follow that table, whereas D and trimming were derived from the DNA. Present in this sample are 95,000 to 150,000 clones, 53% of which were seen just once. Approximately 0.46% of the sample is held by the ten biggest clonotypes.

The chain is made from TRBV9 and TRBJ2-6, with the D gene not confidently named. This specimen consisted of CD4+ T cells sorted from blood, obtained at week 4, from a patient treated with tofacitinib. The clonotype comes from a human donor with alopecia areata. The CDR3 here reads CASKGPGANVLTF. In nucleotides, the sequence is TGTGCCAGCAAAGGGCCTGGGGCCAACGTCCTGACTTTC.